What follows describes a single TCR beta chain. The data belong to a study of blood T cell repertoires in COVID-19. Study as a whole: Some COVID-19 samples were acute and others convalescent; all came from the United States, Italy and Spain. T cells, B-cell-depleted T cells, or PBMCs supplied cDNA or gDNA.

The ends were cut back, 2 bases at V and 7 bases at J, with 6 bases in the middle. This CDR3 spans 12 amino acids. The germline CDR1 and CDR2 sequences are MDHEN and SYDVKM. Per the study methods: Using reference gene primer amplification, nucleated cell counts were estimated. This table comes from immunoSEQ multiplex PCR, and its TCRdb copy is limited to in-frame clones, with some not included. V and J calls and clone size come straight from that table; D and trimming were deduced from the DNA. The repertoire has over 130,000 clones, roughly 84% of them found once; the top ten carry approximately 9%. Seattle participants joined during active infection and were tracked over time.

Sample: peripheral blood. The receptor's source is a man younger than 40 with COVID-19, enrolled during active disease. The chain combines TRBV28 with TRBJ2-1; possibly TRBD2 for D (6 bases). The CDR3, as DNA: TGTGCCAGCAGTTTAAGCGGGAATGAGCAGTTCTTC. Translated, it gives CASSLSGNEQFF.